The 30 T cell receptor beta chains presented below share a single source sample, sequenced in a study of T cell responses to AZD1222 COVID-19 vaccine. Clones were sequenced by immunoSEQ multiplex PCR, and TCRdb holds only the in-frame ones, with some missing. The sample holds 140,000 to 150,000 clones, roughly 85% seen once. The sample consisted of peripheral blood, taken on day 0 of AZD1222 vaccination. The receptors here all came from an adult in good health.

The chain has TRBV19 and TRBJ2-3, with 8 bases matching TRBD2. The germline CDR1 and CDR2 sequences are LNHDA and SQIVND (reference sequence). The ends lost 5 bases at V and 0 bases at J; junction bases unmatched: 13. This CDR3 comprises 18 residues. The CDR3 sequence: CASSSGLAGYASTDTQYF. The CDR3 DNA sequence: TGTGCCAGTAGTTCCGGGCTAGCGGGTTACGCTAGCACAGATACGCAGTATTTT. The variable domain in full, with the rest retrieved from reference TRBV19 and TRBJ2-3, is DGGITQSPKYLFRKEGQNVTLSCEQNLNHDAMYWYRQDPGQGLRLIYYSQIVNDFQKGDIAEGYSVSREKKESFPLTVTSAQKNPTAFYLCASSSGLAGYASTDTQYFGPGTRLTVL.

DNA for the CDR3: TGTGCCAGCAGTTGGGATAAGCTCTCCTACGAGCAGTACTTC. The encoded protein is CASSWDKLSYEQYF. This chain joins TRBV6-2 or TRBV6-3 and TRBJ2-7; D gene uncertain. CDR1 is MNHEY and CDR2 is SVGEGT in the germline V gene. V was cut by 4 bases and J by 0 bases, with 10 bases left in between. The CDR3 has 14 amino acids.

The chain uses TRBV5-8 and TRBJ1-5, with a tentative D call TRBD1 (6 bases). This CDR3 is 13 amino acids long. The germline CDR1 and CDR2 sequences are SGHTS and YDEGEE. Deletions cut 7 bases from V and 1 base from J, with 9 bases between. The CDR3 bases are TGTGCCAGCGGGAGGGGGAGCAATCAGCCCCAGCATTTT. Translation gives CASGRGSNQPQHF.

The chain is built from TRBV28 and TRBJ1-6; 12 nucleotides agree with TRBD1. CDR1 and CDR2 (germline): MDHEN, SYDVKM. The CDR3 has 17 residues. With 6 bases clipped from V and 7 bases from J, the junction kept 10 bases outside the gene matches. The CDR3 sequence is CASSPGTGGFRNSPLHF. The CDR3 DNA is TGTGCCAGCAGCCCCGGGACAGGGGGCTTCCGGAATTCACCCCTCCACTTT.

The rearrangement links TRBV19 to TRBJ1-5; D is unresolved. The V and J ends lost 7 bases and 6 bases respectively, with 10 bases between them. Germline CDR1 is LNHDA and CDR2 is SQIVND (reference sequence). CDR3 length equals 12 residues. The CDR3 DNA follows: TGTGCCAGTAAACTTTCGGGTCAGCCCCAGCATTTT. Translated: CASKLSGQPQHF. Supplemented by reference TRBV19 and TRBJ1-5, the full variable domain reads DGGITQSPKYLFRKEGQNVTLSCEQNLNHDAMYWYRQDPGQGLRLIYYSQIVNDFQKGDIAEGYSVSREKKESFPLTVTSAQKNPTAFYLCASKLSGQPQHFGDGTRLSIL.

The DNA for the CDR3 is TGTGCCAGCAGCCAGACCGGGACACTTGGAAACACCATATATTTT. Residues: CASSQTGTLGNTIYF. The chain links TRBV11-2 to TRBJ1-3, with a weak D call TRBD1 (6 bases). Germline V lookup: CDR1 SGHAT, CDR2 FQNNGV. The CDR3 is 15 residues long. The germline V and J ends were trimmed by 5 bases and 3 bases, with 14 bases remaining between them.

The V and J genes are TRBV28 and TRBJ1-3; weak D call: TRBD1 (6 bases). This CDR3 contains 15 residues. Germline CDR1 and CDR2: MDHEN and SYDVKM. Trimming stripped 6 bases from V and 0 bases from J, with 12 bases between. The CDR3 DNA is TGTGCCAGCAGGGTCAGGGGCAGCTCTGGAAACACCATATATTTT. Its protein is CASRVRGSSGNTIYF.

The gene calls are TRBV24-1 and TRBJ2-1; TRBD2 might be the D (6 bases). The V and J ends lost 9 bases and 6 bases respectively, with 14 bases between them. The V gene's germline CDR1 is KGHDR and CDR2 SFDVKD. This CDR3 spans 13 amino acids. The CDR3 DNA reads TGTGCCACCCAGGAGGGGCCTCGCAATGAGCAGTTCTTC. Its translation: CATQEGPRNEQFF.

This sequence joins TRBV7-9 and TRBJ1-1, with no clear D. V was pared by 5 bases and J by 6 bases, with 13 bases between. This CDR3 region has 13 residues. Germline V gene sequence: CDR1 SEHNR, CDR2 FQNEAQ (reference sequence). CDR3 bases: TGTGCCAGCAGCCCCACCCGGTCCCCTGAAGCTTTCTTT. Translating gives CASSPTRSPEAFF.

The J gene is TRBJ2-7, the V gene TRBV7-9; 7 bases line up with TRBD1. V shed 6 bases and J 3 bases; nucleotides not matched to a gene: 2. CDR1 and CDR2 (germline): SEHNR, FQNEAQ (reference sequence). CDR3 length: 12 residues. In DNA, the CDR3 is TGTGCCAGCAGTCGACAGGGCTACGAGCAGTACTTC. Its protein product is CASSRQGYEQYF.

The chain couples TRBV25-1 to TRBJ1-3, with D possibly being TRBD1 (5 bases). The CDR3 sequence is 15 residues long. CDR1 and CDR2 from the germline V gene are MGHDK and SYGVNS. V was trimmed by 7 bases and J by 4 bases, leaving 17 bases between them. The CDR3: CASNIHGGSGNTIYF. For the CDR3, the DNA is TGTGCCAGCAACATACACGGGGGGTCCGGAAACACCATATATTTT.

The rearrangement links TRBV4-2 to TRBJ2-7, with D perhaps TRBD2 (5 bases). The CDR3 sequence is 13 residues long. Trimming took 4 bases from V and 5 from J, leaving 12 bases between them. Looked up from germline, CDR1 is LGHNA and CDR2 is YNFKEQ. This CDR3 reads CASSPSDGNEQYF. The CDR3 bases are TGTGCCAGCAGCCCATCGGACGGGAACGAGCAGTACTTC.

This clone came up once. The chain recombines TRBV11-3 with TRBJ2-7; 10 nucleotides match TRBD1. Germline assignment: CDR1 SGHNT and CDR2 YENEEA. With 0 bases clipped from V and 6 bases from J, the junction kept 8 bases outside the gene matches. The CDR3 extends over 16 amino acids. For the CDR3, the DNA is TGTGCCAGCAGCTTAGAACCCGGGACAGGGGTTGCCGAGCAGTACTTC. Its translation is CASSLEPGTGVAEQYF.

The genes are TRBV5-4 and TRBJ1-4, with a possible D match to TRBD1 (5 bases). CDR1 is SGHNT and CDR2 is YYREEE in the germline V gene (reference sequence). V was trimmed by 0 bases and J by 4 bases, leaving 19 bases between them. The CDR3 has 18 residues. The DNA for the CDR3 is TGTGCCAGCAGCTTGGCCGCGGGGTGGGGCCCAGATAATGAAAAACTGTTTTTT. Amino acids: CASSLAAGWGPDNEKLFF.

The chain joins TRBV28 to TRBJ1-2, with 7 positions matching TRBD1. Germline V gene lookup returns CDR1 MDHEN and CDR2 SYDVKM. Trimming at V came to 7 bases and at J to 6 bases, leaving 8 bases not matched to a gene. This CDR3 spans 13 amino acids. CDR3 region: CASTRDRRNGYTF. DNA of the CDR3: TGTGCCAGCACCCGGGACAGACGCAATGGCTACACCTTC.

This clone was observed a single time. The rearrangement links TRBV5-4 to TRBJ1-4; D unresolved. This CDR3 contains 13 residues. Germline lookup yields CDR1 SGHNT and CDR2 YYREEE (reference sequence). V lost 1 base and J lost 4, with 5 bases in between. CDR3 in DNA: TGTGCCAGCAGCTTGTCTCTTAATGAAAAACTGTTTTTT. This encodes CASSLSLNEKLFF.

This clone was picked up a small number of times. The rearrangement links TRBV9 to TRBJ1-2, with D possibly being TRBD1 (6 bases). V shed 0 bases and J shed 5 bases, with 17 bases lying between them. The CDR3 is 16 amino acids. CDR1 SGDLS and CDR2 YYNGEE come from the germline V gene. The chain's CDR3 is CASSVGRGAREYGYTF. The CDR3 nucleotides are TGTGCCAGCAGCGTAGGTCGGGGGGCAAGGGAATATGGCTACACCTTC.

The chain is built from TRBV5-6 and TRBJ1-6; the match to TRBD1 covers 8 bases. The CDR3 spans 16 residues. Trimming cost V 4 bases and J 7 bases; bases outside gene matches: 10. The germline CDR1 and CDR2 sequences are SGHDT and YYEEEE. CDR3 nucleotide sequence: TGTGCCAGCAGCGACTACAGGGGGACAGCAAATTCACCCCTCCACTTT. Translation: CASSDYRGTANSPLHF.

This clone was counted only a few times. The chain joins TRBV19 to TRBJ1-6; unclear D gene. V was shortened by 1 base and J by 5 bases, with 9 bases between the two germline ends. This CDR3 is 15 amino acids long. CDR1 and CDR2 from the germline V gene are LNHDA and SQIVND (reference sequence). The CDR3 nucleotides read TGTGCCAGTAGTATAGCTTTTTGGAATAATTCACCCCTCCACTTT. Residues: CASSIAFWNNSPLHF.

The rearrangement joins TRBV5-1 to TRBJ1-4; tentative D call: TRBD1 (5 bases). The CDR3 contains 17 residues. V was clipped by 0 bases and J by 0 bases, with 12 bases between them. Germline V gene sequence: CDR1 SGHRS, CDR2 YFSETQ. The CDR3 protein is CASSLAVQGATNEKLFF. CDR3 DNA: TGCGCCAGCAGCTTGGCCGTGCAGGGAGCAACTAATGAAAAACTGTTTTTT.

The V and J genes are TRBV29-1 and TRBJ1-3; D is ambiguous. The CDR3 sequence is 13 residues long. Deletions cut 4 bases from V and 0 bases from J, with 7 bases between. Germline V gene lookup returns CDR1 SQVTM and CDR2 ANQGSEA. The chain's CDR3 is CSVAHTSGNTIYF. The CDR3 DNA follows: TGCAGCGTTGCGCACACCTCTGGAAACACCATATATTTT.

The chain carries TRBV27 and TRBJ2-7, with 9 nucleotides matching TRBD2. Trimming at V came to 6 bases and at J to 0 bases, leaving 9 bases not matched to a gene. This CDR3 has 16 residues. Germline lookup yields CDR1 MNHEY and CDR2 SMNVEV (reference sequence). This CDR3 is CASSKQGGLASYEQYF. The CDR3 DNA follows: TGTGCCAGCAGCAAACAAGGGGGACTAGCCTCCTACGAGCAGTACTTC.

The genes are TRBV5-4 and TRBJ1-1; D is uncertain. CDR3 length: 13 amino acids. Germline V gene sequence: CDR1 SGHNT, CDR2 YYREEE (reference sequence). V gave up 5 bases and J gave up 1 base, with 9 bases separating them. CDR3 DNA: TGTGCCAGCAGAAGAGCATCGAACACTGAAGCTTTCTTT. The encoded protein is CASRRASNTEAFF.

The chain couples TRBV12-3 or TRBV12-4 to TRBJ2-1; 10 nucleotides line up with TRBD2. The CDR3 is 13 amino acids. Trimming took 5 bases from V and 8 from J; bases not matched to a gene: 3. CDR3 bases: TGTGCCAGCAGTAGCGGGGGGGCTTATGAGCAGTTCTTC. Protein: CASSSGGAYEQFF.

The V and J genes are TRBV18 and TRBJ2-1, with 7 positions matching TRBD1. The J segment lost 5 bases and the V segment lost 3 bases, leaving 7 bases of the junction unmatched. CDR3 length: 15 amino acids. CDR1 is KGHSH, CDR2 LQKENI, per germline. CDR3 DNA: TGTGCCAGCTCACCGGGACAGATGGTAAACAATGAGCAGTTCTTC. It codes for CASSPGQMVNNEQFF.

The chain recombines TRBV19 with TRBJ2-7, with D tentatively TRBD1 (6 bases). The CDR3 is made up of 15 amino acids. Deletions cut 3 bases from V and 4 bases from J, with 16 bases between. The V gene's germline CDR1 is LNHDA and CDR2 SQIVND (reference sequence). CDR3 in DNA: TGTGCCAGTAGTATTTCGACAGGTCCTTGGTACGAGCAGTACTTC. This codes for CASSISTGPWYEQYF.

The chain uses TRBV28 and TRBJ1-4, with D perhaps matching TRBD1 (6 bases). The CDR3 loop spans 16 amino acids. Trimming took 5 bases from V and 2 from J, leaving 15 bases between them. Germline V lookup: CDR1 MDHEN, CDR2 SYDVKM. As DNA, the CDR3 is TGTGCCAGCAGTCCCCTTTACGGGGGCACTAATGAAAAACTGTTTTTT. This codes for CASSPLYGGTNEKLFF.

In DNA form, the CDR3 reads TGTGCCAGCAGCCTTAGGGGAGAGGGCTACACCTTC. This codes for CASSLRGEGYTF. The gene calls are TRBV7-6 and TRBJ1-2; D perhaps matches TRBD1 (5 bases). V lost 5 bases and J lost 8, with 12 bases in between. CDR1 SGHVS and CDR2 FNYEAQ come from the germline V gene. This CDR3 has 12 residues. Full variable domain (remainder filled in from reference TRBV7-6 and TRBJ1-2): GAGVSQSPRYKVTKRGQDVALRCDPISGHVSLYWYRQALGQGPEFLTYFNYEAQQDKSGLPNDRFSAERPEGSISTLTIQRTEQRDSAMYRCASSLRGEGYTFGSGTRLTVV.

This chain links TRBV19 with TRBJ2-6; TRBD1 aligns across 9 bases. The V segment lost 4 bases and the J segment 2 bases; nucleotides outside the gene matches: 0. Germline V lookup: CDR1 LNHDA, CDR2 SQIVND (reference sequence). The CDR3 runs 15 residues. The CDR3 is CASSRDRAGANVLTF. CDR3 bases: TGTGCCAGTAGTAGGGACAGGGCTGGGGCCAACGTCCTGACTTTC.

This clone was picked up a small number of times. For the CDR3, the DNA is TGCAGCGTTGAGACGGACAACCCCTACAATGAGCAGTTCTTC. This gives the protein CSVETDNPYNEQFF. The rearrangement joins TRBV29-1 to TRBJ2-1, with D possibly being TRBD1 (5 bases). This CDR3 is 14 amino acids long. The V end was cut by 3 bases, the J end by 2 bases, with 11 bases between. Germline V CDR1 and CDR2: SQVTM, ANQGSEA.